This record concerns one T cell receptor beta chain sequence. Following a re-call of the 5' RACE reads, TCRdb has one entry per CDR3 protein and lacks DNA. This sample contains some 500,000 distinct CDR3 sequences. Germline values: CDR1 LGHDT, CDR2 YNNKEL (reference sequence). This CDR3 contains 13 residues. The data were obtained in a study of T cells expressing NK-cell markers. This TCR came from a woman in her fifties or sixties in good health. Sequences were obtained from blood T cells: a sorted CD56 or NKG2C T cell subset, CD4+ or CD8+ T cells, or bulk PBMC T cells (not recorded which). The V call is TRBV3-1, the J call TRBJ2-1; TCRdb's D call, TRBD1, is unchecked because there is no DNA. This CDR3 reads CASSANLRDKQFF.